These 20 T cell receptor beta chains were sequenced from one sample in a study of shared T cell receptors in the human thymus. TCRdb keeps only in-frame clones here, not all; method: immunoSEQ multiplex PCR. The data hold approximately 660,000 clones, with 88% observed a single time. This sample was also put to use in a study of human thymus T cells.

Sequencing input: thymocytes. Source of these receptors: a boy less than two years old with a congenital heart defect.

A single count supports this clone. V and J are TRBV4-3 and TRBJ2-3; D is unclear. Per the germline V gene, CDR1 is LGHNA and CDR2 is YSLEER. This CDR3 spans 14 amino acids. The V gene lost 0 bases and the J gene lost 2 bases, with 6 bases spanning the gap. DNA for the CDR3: TGCGCCAGCAGCCAAGACAGGCACACAGATACGCAGTATTTT. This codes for CASSQDRHTDTQYF.

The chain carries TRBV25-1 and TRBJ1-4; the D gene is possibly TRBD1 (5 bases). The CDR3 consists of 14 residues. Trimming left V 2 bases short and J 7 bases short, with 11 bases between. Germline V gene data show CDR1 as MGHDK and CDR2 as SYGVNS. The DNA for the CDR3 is TGTGCCAGCAGTGAACACCCCGGGGGTGAAAAACTGTTTTTT. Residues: CASSEHPGGEKLFF.

CDR3 nucleotide sequence: TGTGCCAGTAGTGTAAATTGGAGGACCGGAAATTTCCGGTTACGGGCTTTCTTT. Protein product: CASSVNWRTGNFRLRAFF. This rearrangement joins TRBV19 to TRBJ1-1; D gene uncertain. The CDR3 loop spans 18 amino acids. The ends were cut back, 5 bases at V and 11 bases at J, with 33 bases in the middle. Germline V gene sequence: CDR1 LNHDA, CDR2 SQIVND (reference sequence).

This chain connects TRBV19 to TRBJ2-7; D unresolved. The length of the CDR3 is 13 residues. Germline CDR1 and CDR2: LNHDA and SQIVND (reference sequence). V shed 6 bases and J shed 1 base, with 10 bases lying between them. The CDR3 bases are TGTGCCAGTAGCGGTCGTATTTCCTACGAGCAGTACTTC. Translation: CASSGRISYEQYF. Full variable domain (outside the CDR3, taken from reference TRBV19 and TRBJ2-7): DGGITQSPKYLFRKEGQNVTLSCEQNLNHDAMYWYRQDPGQGLRLIYYSQIVNDFQKGDIAEGYSVSREKKESFPLTVTSAQKNPTAFYLCASSGRISYEQYFGPGTRLTVT.

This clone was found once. This chain's CDR3 is CASSVREFNEKLFF. The CDR3 DNA is TGTGCCAGCAGTGTTCGGGAGTTTAATGAAAAACTGTTTTTT. The genes are TRBV2 and TRBJ1-4; D is undetermined. This CDR3 contains 14 residues. With 4 bases removed from V and 4 bases from J, the gap between germline ends came to 10 bases. The V gene's germline CDR1 is SNHLY and CDR2 FYNNEI.

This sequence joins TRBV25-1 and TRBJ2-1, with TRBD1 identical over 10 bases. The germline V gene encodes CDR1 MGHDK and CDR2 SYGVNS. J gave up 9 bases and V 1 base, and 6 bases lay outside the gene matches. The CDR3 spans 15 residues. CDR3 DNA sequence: TGTGCCAGCAGTGAATTCGGGACAGGGGTTAGTGAGCAGTTCTTC. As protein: CASSEFGTGVSEQFF.

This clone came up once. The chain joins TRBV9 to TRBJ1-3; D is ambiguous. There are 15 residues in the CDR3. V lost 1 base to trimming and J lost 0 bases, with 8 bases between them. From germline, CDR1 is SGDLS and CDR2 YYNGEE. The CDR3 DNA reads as TGTGCCAGCAGCGTAAGAGGATCCTCTGGAAACACCATATATTTT. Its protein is CASSVRGSSGNTIYF.

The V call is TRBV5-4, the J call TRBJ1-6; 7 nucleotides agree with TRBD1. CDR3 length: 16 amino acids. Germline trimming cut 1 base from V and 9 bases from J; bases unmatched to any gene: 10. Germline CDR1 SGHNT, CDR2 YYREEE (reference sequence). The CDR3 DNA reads TGTGCCAGCAGCTTGCAGGTCGGGACAGAAAGTTCACCCCTCCACTTT. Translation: CASSLQVGTESSPLHF.

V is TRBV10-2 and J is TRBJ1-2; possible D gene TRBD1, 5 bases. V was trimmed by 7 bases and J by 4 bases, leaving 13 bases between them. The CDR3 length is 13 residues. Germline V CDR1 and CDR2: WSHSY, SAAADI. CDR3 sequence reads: CASTTTGFYGYTF. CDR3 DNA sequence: TGCGCCAGCACAACAACAGGTTTCTATGGCTACACCTTC.

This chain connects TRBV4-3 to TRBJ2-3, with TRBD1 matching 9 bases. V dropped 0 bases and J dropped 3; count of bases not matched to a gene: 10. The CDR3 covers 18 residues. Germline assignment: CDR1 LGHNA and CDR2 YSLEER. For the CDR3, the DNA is TGCGCCAGCAGCCAAGAAGACGGGACAGGGTATGGGACAGATACGCAGTATTTT. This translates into CASSQEDGTGYGTDTQYF.

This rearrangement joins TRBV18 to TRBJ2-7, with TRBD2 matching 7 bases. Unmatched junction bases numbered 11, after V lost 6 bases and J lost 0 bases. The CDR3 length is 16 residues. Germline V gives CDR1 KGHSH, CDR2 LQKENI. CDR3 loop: CASSPIAGLSSYEQYF. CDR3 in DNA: TGTGCCAGCTCGCCCATAGCGGGCCTAAGCTCCTACGAGCAGTACTTC. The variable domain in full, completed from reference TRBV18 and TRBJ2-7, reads NAGVMQNPRHLVRRRGQEARLRCSPMKGHSHVYWYRQLPEEGLKFMVYLQKENIIDESGMPKERFSAEFPKEGPSILRIQQVVRGDSAAYFCASSPIAGLSSYEQYFGPGTRLTVT.

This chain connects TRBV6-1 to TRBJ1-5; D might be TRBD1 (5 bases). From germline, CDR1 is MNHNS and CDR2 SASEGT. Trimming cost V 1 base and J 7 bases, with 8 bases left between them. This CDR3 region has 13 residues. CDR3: CASSEDPGQPQHF. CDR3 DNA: TGTGCCAGCAGTGAAGATCCAGGGCAGCCCCAGCATTTT.

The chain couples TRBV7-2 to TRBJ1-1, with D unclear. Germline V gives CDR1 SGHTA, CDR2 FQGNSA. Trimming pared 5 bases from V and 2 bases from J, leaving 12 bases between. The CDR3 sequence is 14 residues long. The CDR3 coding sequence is TGTGCCAGCAGCCAGAGGTACATCAACACTGAAGCTTTCTTT. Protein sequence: CASSQRYINTEAFF. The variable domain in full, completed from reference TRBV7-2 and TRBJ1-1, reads GAGVSQSPSNKVTEKGKDVELRCDPISGHTALYWYRQSLGQGLEFLIYFQGNSAPDKSGLPSDRFSAERTGGSVSTLTIQRTQQEDSAVYLCASSQRYINTEAFFGQGTRLTVV.

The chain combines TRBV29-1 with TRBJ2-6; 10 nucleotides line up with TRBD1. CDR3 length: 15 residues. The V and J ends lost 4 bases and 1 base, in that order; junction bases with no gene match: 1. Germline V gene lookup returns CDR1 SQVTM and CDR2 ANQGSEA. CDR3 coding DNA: TGCAGCGTTGGACAGGGGGCTTCTGGGGCCAACGTCCTGACTTTC. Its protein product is CSVGQGASGANVLTF.

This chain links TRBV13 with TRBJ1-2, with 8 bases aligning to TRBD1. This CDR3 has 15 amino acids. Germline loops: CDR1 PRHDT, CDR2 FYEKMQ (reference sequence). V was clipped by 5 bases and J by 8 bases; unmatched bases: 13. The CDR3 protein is CASSLLPGQGEGYTF. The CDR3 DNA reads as TGTGCCAGCAGCCTTCTCCCCGGACAGGGAGAGGGCTACACCTTC.

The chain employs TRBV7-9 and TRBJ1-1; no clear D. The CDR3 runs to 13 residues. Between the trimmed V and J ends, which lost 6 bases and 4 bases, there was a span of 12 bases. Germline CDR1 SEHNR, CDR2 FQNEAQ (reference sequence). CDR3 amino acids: CASRRPGVTEAFF. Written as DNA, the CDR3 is TGTGCCAGCAGGAGGCCCGGCGTCACTGAAGCTTTCTTT.

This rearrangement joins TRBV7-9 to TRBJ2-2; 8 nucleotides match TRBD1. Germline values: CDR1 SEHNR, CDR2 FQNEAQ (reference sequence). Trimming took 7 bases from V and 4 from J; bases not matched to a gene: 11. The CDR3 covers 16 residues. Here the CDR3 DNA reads TGTGCCAGCAACCCAACAGGGGGTGGGTTCACCGGGGAGCTGTTTTTT. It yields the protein CASNPTGGGFTGELFF.

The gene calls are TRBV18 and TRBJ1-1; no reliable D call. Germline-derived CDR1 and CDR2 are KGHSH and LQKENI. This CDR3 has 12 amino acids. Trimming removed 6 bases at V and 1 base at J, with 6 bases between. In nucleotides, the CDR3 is TGTGCCAGCTCCCCTAGGAACACTGAAGCTTTCTTT. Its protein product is CASSPRNTEAFF.

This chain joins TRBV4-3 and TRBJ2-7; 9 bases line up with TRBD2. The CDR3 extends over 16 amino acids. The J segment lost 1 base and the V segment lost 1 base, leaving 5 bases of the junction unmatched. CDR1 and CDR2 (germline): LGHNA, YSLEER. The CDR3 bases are TGCGCCAGCAGCCAAGCACGACTAGCGGTTTCCTACGAGCAGTACTTC. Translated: CASSQARLAVSYEQYF.

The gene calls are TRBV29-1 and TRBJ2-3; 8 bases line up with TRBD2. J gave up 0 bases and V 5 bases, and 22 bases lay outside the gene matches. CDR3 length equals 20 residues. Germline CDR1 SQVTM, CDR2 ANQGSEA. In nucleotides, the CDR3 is TGCAGCGTTCTCCTCGGTTTGGAGACCCCAGCGGGAGAGAGCACAGATACGCAGTATTTT. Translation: CSVLLGLETPAGESTDTQYF.